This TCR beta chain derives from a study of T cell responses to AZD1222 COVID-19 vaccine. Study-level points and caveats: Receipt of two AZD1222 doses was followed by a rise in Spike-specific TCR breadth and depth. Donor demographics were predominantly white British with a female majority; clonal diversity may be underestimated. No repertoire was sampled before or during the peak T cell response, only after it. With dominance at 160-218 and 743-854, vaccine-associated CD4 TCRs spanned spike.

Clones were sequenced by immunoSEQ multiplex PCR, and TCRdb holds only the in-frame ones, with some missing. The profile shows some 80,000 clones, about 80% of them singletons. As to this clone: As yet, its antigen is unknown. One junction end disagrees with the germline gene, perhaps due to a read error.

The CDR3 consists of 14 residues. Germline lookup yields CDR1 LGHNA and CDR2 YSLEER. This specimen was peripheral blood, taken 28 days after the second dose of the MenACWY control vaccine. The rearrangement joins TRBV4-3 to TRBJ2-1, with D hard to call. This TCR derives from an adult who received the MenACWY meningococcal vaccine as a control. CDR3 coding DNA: TGCGCCAGCAGTCAAGGAAGCCTTACCAATGAGCAGTTCTTC. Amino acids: CASSQGSLTNEQFF.